The 17 T cell receptor beta chains below come from one sample, sequenced in a study of regulatory T cells in long-lasting Graves disease. Time point described: newly diagnosed GD, antithyroid drugs for less than 3 months. From PBMCs, RNA was extracted and then used to make the TCR library. Building of the TCR beta libraries involved iRepertoire HTBI primers and Arm-PCR of CDR3 regions. A single record per CDR3 protein comes from TCRdb applying MiXCR to the multiplex PCR reads. The sample has some 370,000 distinct CDR3 sequences; around 11% are singletons. This same sample was also taken into another study, of T cells in Graves' hyperthyroidism and ophthalmopathy.

Sequencing used peripheral blood mononuclear cells (PBMCs), obtained at new diagnosis, from a patient treated with antithyroid drugs. Source of these receptors: a woman under 30 with Graves disease.

The sample holds a few counts of this clonotype. This rearrangement joins TRBV28 to TRBJ1-2; TRBD1 matches 11 bases. This CDR3 is 18 amino acids long. In germline, CDR1 is MDHEN, CDR2 SYDVKM. J gave up 3 bases and V 5 bases, and 14 bases lay outside the gene matches. Here the CDR3 DNA reads TGTGCCAGCAGTACCTTCGTCCGGGACAGGGGGAGAGACTATGGCTACACCTTC. Its translation is CASSTFVRDRGRDYGYTF.

This clonotype was seen at least ten times. This chain connects TRBV5-5 to TRBJ2-3; D unclear. Per germline, CDR1 SGHKS and CDR2 YYEKEE (reference sequence). Trimming left V 0 bases short and J 0 bases short, with 11 bases between. The CDR3 runs 16 residues. CDR3 region: CASSLGVGFSTDTQYF. The CDR3 bases are TGTGCCAGCAGCTTGGGCGTAGGTTTTAGCACAGATACGCAGTATTTT. Based on the CDR3 plus reference TRBV5-5 and TRBJ2-3, the full variable domain is DAGVTQSPTHLIKTRGQQVTLRCSPISGHKSVSWYQQVLGQGPQFIFQYYEKEERGRGNFPDRFSARQFPNYSSELNVNALLLGDSALYLCASSLGVGFSTDTQYFGPGTRLTVL.

This clonotype was counted many times. The V call is TRBV12-3 or TRBV12-4, the J call TRBJ2-3; D is possibly TRBD1 (6 bases). The CDR3 covers 13 residues. Trimming took off 8 bases at V and 9 bases at J, with 18 bases between the two ends. CDR3 nucleotide sequence: TGTGCCAGCCGACCCGCGGGCAGGGGCACGCAGTATTTT. As protein: CASRPAGRGTQYF.

This clonotype was seen ten or more times. V and J are TRBV20-1 and TRBJ2-4; possibly TRBD1 or TRBD2 for D (5 bases each). This CDR3 region has 15 residues. Per germline, CDR1 DFQATT and CDR2 SNEGSKA (reference sequence). Trimming left V 7 bases short and J 1 base short, with 17 bases between. The CDR3 here is CSVIGDLGAKNIQYF. In nucleotides, the CDR3 is TGCAGTGTAATAGGGGACCTAGGGGCCAAAAACATTCAGTACTTC.

This clonotype was detected many times. The V call is TRBV12-5, the J call TRBJ1-5; perhaps TRBD1 as D (5 bases). Per the germline V gene, CDR1 is LGHNT and CDR2 is FRNRAP. This CDR3 contains 17 residues. V lost 0 bases and J lost 1, with 13 bases in between. The chain's CDR3 is CASGLVLGTESNQPQHF. The CDR3 nucleotides are TGTGCTAGTGGTTTGGTACTAGGGACGGAAAGCAATCAGCCCCAGCATTTT.

The chain employs TRBV20-1 and TRBJ1-6; a possible D gene is TRBD1 (5 bases). V lost 4 bases to trimming and J lost 9 bases, with 25 bases between them. Germline V gene sequence: CDR1 DFQATT, CDR2 SNEGSKA (reference sequence). The CDR3 loop spans 17 amino acids. The chain's CDR3 is CSAKDEFRDSRGSPLHF. The DNA of the CDR3 is TGCAGTGCTAAGGACGAGTTCAGAGACAGTAGAGGTTCACCCCTCCACTTT.

This clonotype appeared a few times. This chain connects TRBV27 to TRBJ1-5; D uncertain. Germline CDR1 and CDR2: MNHEY and SMNVEV (reference sequence). Trimming shortened V by 7 bases and J by 3 bases, and 25 bases separated the two germline ends. This CDR3 spans 18 amino acids. CDR3 region: CASNPTAGLIWDNQPQHF. CDR3 DNA: TGTGCCAGCAACCCCACGGCTGGGTTGATCTGGGACAATCAGCCCCAGCATTTT.

This clonotype was seen only a few times. The rearrangement joins TRBV10-3 to TRBJ1-5; maybe TRBD1 (5 bases). The length of the CDR3 is 14 residues. V lost 0 bases to trimming and J lost 6 bases, with 9 bases between them. Germline CDR1 ENHRY, CDR2 SYGVKD. The CDR3 is CAISESRGSQPQHF. The DNA for the CDR3 is TGTGCCATCAGTGAGTCGAGGGGAAGTCAGCCCCAGCATTTT.

This clonotype was found many times. J is TRBJ2-7 and V is TRBV27; 8 bases line up with TRBD1. Germline CDR1 MNHEY, CDR2 SMNVEV (reference sequence). This CDR3 region has 16 residues. The V segment lost 4 bases and the J segment 2 bases; nucleotides outside the gene matches: 10. This CDR3 reads CASSSSTGAPPYEQYF. The CDR3 nucleotides are TGTGCCAGCAGTTCCTCGACAGGGGCTCCCCCCTACGAGCAGTACTTC.

This clonotype appeared a single time. At one end, the junction sequence differs from germline, possibly due to a read error. V gene TRBV11-2 combines with J gene TRBJ2-1; the match to TRBD2 covers 12 bases. Germline assignment: CDR1 SGHAT and CDR2 FQNNGV. This CDR3 contains 18 residues. CDR3 protein: CASSPRLAGADSANEQSF. The CDR3 DNA sequence: TGTGCCAGCAGCCCAAGACTAGCGGGAGCGGATAGCGCCAATGAGCAGTCCTTC.

This clonotype was counted at least ten times. The J gene is TRBJ2-5, the V gene TRBV13; D unresolved. Germline V gene data show CDR1 as PRHDT and CDR2 as FYEKMQ (reference sequence). The CDR3 extends over 13 amino acids. Trimming cost V 6 bases and J 1 base, with 9 bases left between them. CDR3 in amino acids: CASRPRIQETQYF. For the CDR3, the DNA is TGTGCCAGCAGGCCTCGGATCCAAGAGACCCAGTACTTC.

The table lists this clonotype with a few counts. The rearrangement joins TRBV18 to TRBJ1-3; the D is unclear. This CDR3 contains 16 residues. V was pared by 3 bases and J by 3 bases, with 15 bases between. Germline V gene data show CDR1 as KGHSH and CDR2 as LQKENI. This chain's CDR3 is CASSPIRRLYGNTIYF. The CDR3 DNA reads as TGTGCCAGCTCACCGATCCGGAGGCTATATGGAAACACCATATATTTT. The whole variable domain, remainder taken from reference TRBV18 and TRBJ1-3, is NAGVMQNPRHLVRRRGQEARLRCSPMKGHSHVYWYRQLPEEGLKFMVYLQKENIIDESGMPKERFSAEFPKEGPSILRIQQVVRGDSAAYFCASSPIRRLYGNTIYFGEGSWLTVV.

The sample holds many counts of this clonotype. The chain uses TRBV6-1 and TRBJ1-5; D is unresolved. Deletions cut 8 bases from V and 0 bases from J, with 14 bases between. This CDR3 contains 15 residues. The germline CDR1 and CDR2 sequences are MNHNS and SASEGT. This chain's CDR3 is CASAFDGYSNQPQHF. The CDR3 nucleotides are TGTGCCAGCGCCTTTGACGGGTATAGCAATCAGCCCCAGCATTTT.

This clonotype came up many times. The V and J genes are TRBV6-2 or TRBV6-3 and TRBJ2-2, with D unresolved. The CDR3 consists of 12 residues. Germline V lookup: CDR1 MNHEY, CDR2 SVGEGT. Trimming cost V 3 bases and J 4 bases, with 3 bases left between them. This CDR3 is CASSYGTGELFF. CDR3 DNA: TGTGCCAGCAGTTATGGCACCGGGGAGCTGTTTTTT.

This clonotype was seen a few times. This sequence may be a read error, since a much larger clone differs from it by one base. The chain links TRBV18 to TRBJ2-1, with D perhaps matching TRBD2 (5 bases). V lost 2 bases and J lost 8, with 16 bases in between. The CDR3 length is 15 residues. Germline lookup yields CDR1 KGHSH and CDR2 LQKENI. CDR3 DNA: TGTGCCAGCTCACCAAGGGCAATAGCGAGTTATGAGCAGTTCTTC. As protein: CASSPRAIASYEQFF.

This clonotype was detected many times. The chain combines TRBV12-3 or TRBV12-4 with TRBJ2-7; a weak D match, TRBD2 (6 bases). Trimming removed 5 bases from V and 4 bases from J, with 18 bases in between. The CDR3 has 15 residues. DNA of the CDR3: TGTGCCAGCAGTCGAAGACCCGGGGGTGAATACGAGCAGTACTTC. Protein product: CASSRRPGGEYEQYF.

This clonotype appeared many times. The rearrangement links TRBV5-6 to TRBJ2-7; no clear D gene. The CDR3 totals 14 residues. Germline-derived CDR1 and CDR2 are SGHDT and YYEEEE. Trimming took 0 bases from V and 5 from J, leaving 12 bases between them. The chain's CDR3 is CASSLVARPHEQYF. For the CDR3, the DNA is TGTGCCAGCAGCTTGGTGGCTCGTCCCCACGAGCAGTACTTC. The whole variable domain, remainder taken from reference TRBV5-6 and TRBJ2-7, is DAGVTQSPTHLIKTRGQQVTLRCSPKSGHDTVSWYQQALGQGPQFIFQYYEEEERQRGNFPDRFSGHQFPNYSSELNVNALLLGDSALYLCASSLVARPHEQYFGPGTRLTVT.